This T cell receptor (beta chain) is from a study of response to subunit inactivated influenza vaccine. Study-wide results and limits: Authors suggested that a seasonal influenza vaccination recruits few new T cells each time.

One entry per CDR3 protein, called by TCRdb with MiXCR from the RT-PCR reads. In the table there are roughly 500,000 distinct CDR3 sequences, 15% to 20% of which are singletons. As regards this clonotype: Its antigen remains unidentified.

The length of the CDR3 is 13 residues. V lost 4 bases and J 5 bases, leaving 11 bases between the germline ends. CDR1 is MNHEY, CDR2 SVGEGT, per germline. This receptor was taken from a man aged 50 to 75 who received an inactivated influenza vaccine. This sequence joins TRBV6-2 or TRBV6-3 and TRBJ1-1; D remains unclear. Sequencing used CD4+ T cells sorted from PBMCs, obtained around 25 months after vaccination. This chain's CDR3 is CASSFTLGTEAFF. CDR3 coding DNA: TGTGCCAGCAGTTTTACCCTCGGGACTGAAGCTTTCTTT.